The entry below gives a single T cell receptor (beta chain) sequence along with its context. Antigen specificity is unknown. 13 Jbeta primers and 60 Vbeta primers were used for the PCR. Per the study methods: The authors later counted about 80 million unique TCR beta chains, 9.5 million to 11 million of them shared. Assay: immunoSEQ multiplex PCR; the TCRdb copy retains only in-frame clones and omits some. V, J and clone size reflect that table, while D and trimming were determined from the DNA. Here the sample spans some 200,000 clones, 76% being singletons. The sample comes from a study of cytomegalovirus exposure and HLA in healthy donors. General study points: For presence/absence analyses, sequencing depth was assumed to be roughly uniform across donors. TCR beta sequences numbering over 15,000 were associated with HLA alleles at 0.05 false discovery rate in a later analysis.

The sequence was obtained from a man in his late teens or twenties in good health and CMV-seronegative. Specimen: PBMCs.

The CDR3 loop reads CASSPGGGASGGRREQYF. CDR3 coding DNA: TGCGCCAGCAGCCCCGGTGGGGGGGCAAGCGGGGGACGGCGAGAGCAGTACTTC. The chain carries TRBV5-1 and TRBJ2-7; 8 positions agree with TRBD2. The CDR3 totals 18 residues. V dropped 4 bases and J dropped 7; count of bases not matched to a gene: 22. Germline-derived CDR1 and CDR2 are SGHRS and YFSETQ.